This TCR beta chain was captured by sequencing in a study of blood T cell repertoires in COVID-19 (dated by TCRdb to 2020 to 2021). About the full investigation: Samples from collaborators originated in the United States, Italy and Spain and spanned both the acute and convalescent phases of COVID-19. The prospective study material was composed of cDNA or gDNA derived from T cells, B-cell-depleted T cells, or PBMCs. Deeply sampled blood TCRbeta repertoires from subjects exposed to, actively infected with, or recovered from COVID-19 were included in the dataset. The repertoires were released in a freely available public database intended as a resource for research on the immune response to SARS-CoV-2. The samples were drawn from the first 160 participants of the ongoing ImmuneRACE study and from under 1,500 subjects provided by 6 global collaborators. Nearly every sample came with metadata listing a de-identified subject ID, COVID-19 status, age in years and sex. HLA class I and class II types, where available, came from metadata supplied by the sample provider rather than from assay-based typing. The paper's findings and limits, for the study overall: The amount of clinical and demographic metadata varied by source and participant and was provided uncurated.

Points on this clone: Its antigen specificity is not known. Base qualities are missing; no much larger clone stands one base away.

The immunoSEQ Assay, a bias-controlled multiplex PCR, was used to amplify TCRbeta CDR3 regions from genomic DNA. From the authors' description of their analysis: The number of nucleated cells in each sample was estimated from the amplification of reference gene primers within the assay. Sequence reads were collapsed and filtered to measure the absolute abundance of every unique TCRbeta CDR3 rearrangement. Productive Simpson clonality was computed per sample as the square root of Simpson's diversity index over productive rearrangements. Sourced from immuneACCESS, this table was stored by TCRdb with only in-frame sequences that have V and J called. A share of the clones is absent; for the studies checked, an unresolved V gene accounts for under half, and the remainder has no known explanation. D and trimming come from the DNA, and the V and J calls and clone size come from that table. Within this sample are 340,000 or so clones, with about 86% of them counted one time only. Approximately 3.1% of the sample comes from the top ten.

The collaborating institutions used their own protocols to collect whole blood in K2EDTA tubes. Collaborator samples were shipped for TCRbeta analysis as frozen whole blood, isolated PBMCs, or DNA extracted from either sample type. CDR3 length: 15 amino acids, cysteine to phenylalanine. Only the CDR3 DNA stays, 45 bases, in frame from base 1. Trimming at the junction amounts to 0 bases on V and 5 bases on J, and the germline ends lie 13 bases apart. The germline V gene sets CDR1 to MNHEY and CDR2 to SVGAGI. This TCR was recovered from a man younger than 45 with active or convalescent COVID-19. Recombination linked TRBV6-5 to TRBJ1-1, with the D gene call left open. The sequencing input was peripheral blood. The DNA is TGTGCCAGCAGTTACTCGCGTGTGGGAGGGACTGAAGCTTTCTTT. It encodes CASSYSRVGGTEAFF.